This TCR beta chain was identified during a study of control samples from healthy donors and cancer patients. Sequenced by immunoSEQ multiplex PCR; TCRdb stores in-frame clones only, minus some. The table shows about 160,000 clones, with roughly 94% occurring only once. V shed 4 bases, J shed 2 bases, and the junction held 8 bases outside the gene matches. Germline loops: CDR1 LNHDA, CDR2 SQIVND (reference sequence). This CDR3 region has 17 residues. The sample comprised PBMCs. V usage is TRBV19 and J usage is TRBJ1-5; 10 nucleotides align to TRBD1. The TCR sequence derives from a man in his 60s with colorectal cancer. CDR3 protein: CASSNRDRGLRNQPQHF. DNA for the CDR3: TGTGCCAGTAGTAACCGGGACAGGGGACTTCGCAATCAGCCCCAGCATTTT.